This passage covers 17 T cell receptor beta chains from one sample sequenced in a study of identical twins. TCRdb reprocessed the 5' RACE reads with MiXCR, giving one entry per CDR3 protein. The sample has some 500,000 distinct CDR3 sequences; roughly an eighth are singletons. This sample was also put to use in a study of yellow fever vaccine responses in identical twins.

The sequencing input was CD4+ T cells sorted from blood. The receptors stem from a woman aged 18-29 years in good health.

A single count supports this clonotype. V and J are TRBV6-2 or TRBV6-3 and TRBJ2-3; 9 bases are a match to TRBD1. The V gene end was trimmed by 6 bases and the J gene end by 3 bases; junction bases not matched to a gene: 13. The CDR3 consists of 17 residues. Germline V gene sequence: CDR1 MNHEY, CDR2 SVGEGT. CDR3 nucleotide sequence: TGTGCCAGCAGGGGACTCCCGGACAGGGGTAGTACAGATACGCAGTATTTT. This codes for CASRGLPDRGSTDTQYF.

This clonotype has at least ten counts. This chain joins TRBV7-2 and TRBJ2-7, with 10 positions matching TRBD2. CDR1 is SGHTA and CDR2 is FQGNSA in the germline V gene. V was clipped by 5 bases and J by 2 bases; unmatched bases: 6. The CDR3 contains 15 residues. CDR3 region: CASSQLAGGTYEQYF. The CDR3 DNA is TGTGCCAGCAGCCAGTTAGCGGGAGGAACCTACGAGCAGTACTTC.

The chain links TRBV5-1 to TRBJ2-7; D is possibly TRBD1 (5 bases). This CDR3 is built from 15 residues. CDR1 and CDR2 (germline): SGHRS, YFSETQ. The V gene lost 4 bases and the J gene lost 3 bases, with 17 bases spanning the gap. DNA of the CDR3: TGCGCCAGCAGCATACTCAGGGCTCCGGGCTACGAGCAGTACTTC. It yields the protein CASSILRAPGYEQYF.

The table lists this clonotype with a few counts. The chain joins TRBV4-2 to TRBJ1-1; D uncertain. Germline CDR1 reads LGHNA; CDR2 reads YNFKEQ. This CDR3 is built from 15 residues. V was cut by 0 bases and J by 10 bases, with 18 bases left in between. The CDR3 region is CASSQDPSRAGIAFF. CDR3 DNA: TGTGCCAGCAGCCAAGACCCCTCCCGGGCTGGAATAGCTTTCTTT.

J is TRBJ2-5 and V is TRBV7-2, with 9 bases aligning to TRBD1. The junction had 4 bases not matched to a gene; V was cut back by 4 bases and J by 4 bases. CDR1 and CDR2 from the germline V gene are SGHTA and FQGNSA. CDR3 length: 14 residues. CDR3 sequence (DNA): TGTGCCAGCAGCTATACAGGGGGCGGAGAGACCCAGTACTTC. It encodes CASSYTGGGETQYF.

Only one count was recorded for this clonotype. The chain is built from TRBV23-1 and TRBJ2-2; the match to TRBD1 covers 11 bases. TRBV23-1 is noted as an ORF with a role that remains uncertain. V gave up 2 bases and J gave up 4 bases; unmatched junction bases: 6. The CDR3 extends over 17 amino acids. The CDR3 loop reads CASSQLEDRGLTGELFF. In DNA, the CDR3 is TGCGCCAGCAGTCAACTTGAGGACAGGGGGCTCACCGGGGAGCTGTTTTTT.

This clonotype was detected a few times. The genes are TRBV24-1 and TRBJ2-3; 7 bases align to TRBD1. Germline trimming cut 4 bases from V and 1 base from J; bases unmatched to any gene: 1. The CDR3 loop spans 14 amino acids. Germline assignment: CDR1 KGHDR and CDR2 SFDVKD. The chain's CDR3 is CATSEGQRTDTQYF. Here the CDR3 DNA reads TGTGCCACCAGTGAGGGACAGCGCACAGATACGCAGTATTTT.

This clonotype was seen many times. The chain recombines TRBV9 with TRBJ2-1, with D tentatively TRBD2 (5 bases). CDR1 and CDR2 (germline): SGDLS, YYNGEE. V gave up 0 bases and J gave up 10 bases, with 20 bases separating them. The CDR3 is 16 residues long. The CDR3 reads CASSVGALGGRGEQFF. CDR3 sequence (DNA): TGTGCCAGCAGCGTAGGGGCCCTTGGCGGCCGAGGGGAGCAGTTCTTC.

In its sample, this clonotype was seen a few times. The gene calls are TRBV3-1 and TRBJ1-3; possible D gene TRBD1, 6 bases. This CDR3 has 15 amino acids. V was shortened by 5 bases and J by 3 bases, with 14 bases between the two germline ends. Germline CDR1 reads LGHDT; CDR2 reads YNNKEL (reference sequence). This chain's CDR3 is CASSARDNLGNTIYF. In DNA, the CDR3 is TGTGCCAGCAGCGCCCGGGACAACCTTGGAAACACCATATATTTT. The full variable domain, with the rest looked up from reference TRBV3-1 and TRBJ1-3, is DTAVSQTPKYLVTQMGNDKSIKCEQNLGHDTMYWYKQDSKKFLKIMFSYNNKELIINETVPNRFSPKSPDKAHLNLHINSLELGDSAVYFCASSARDNLGNTIYFGEGSWLTVV.

The rearrangement joins TRBV24-1 to TRBJ2-7, with TRBD2 as a possible D gene (5 bases). The CDR3 spans 14 residues. Trimming took off 4 bases at V and 5 bases at J, with 14 bases between the two ends. Germline CDR1 KGHDR, CDR2 SFDVKD. CDR3 bases: TGTGCCACCAGTGAACGGGGTGTCGTGAACGAGCAGTACTTC. Translated: CATSERGVVNEQYF.

V usage is TRBV5-1 and J usage is TRBJ2-3; the D gene is possibly TRBD2 (6 bases). V lost 0 bases and J lost 4, with 18 bases in between. CDR1 is SGHRS and CDR2 is YFSETQ in the germline V gene. The CDR3 contains 17 residues. The CDR3 DNA sequence: TGCGCCAGCAGCTTGGGGCTAGCCTCCTGGGAGGCAGATACGCAGTATTTT. Translated, it gives CASSLGLASWEADTQYF.

Points on this clonotype: The junction shows a germline mismatch at one end, possibly a read error. This chain links TRBV4-3 with TRBJ2-1, with D possibly being TRBD2 (6 bases). This CDR3 region has 17 residues. Germline V gives CDR1 LGHNA, CDR2 YSLEER. CDR3 DNA sequence: TGCGCCAGCAGCCAAGAATGGGCACGGGAGCGATACAATGAGCAGCTCTTC. This gives the protein CASSQEWARERYNEQLF.

The table lists this clonotype with many counts. This chain's CDR3 is CASSVGQISNQPQHF. CDR3 in DNA: TGTGCCAGCTCCGTCGGACAGATTAGCAATCAGCCCCAGCATTTT. V gene TRBV12-3 or TRBV12-4 combines with J gene TRBJ1-5; tentatively, D is TRBD1 (6 bases). The CDR3 runs 15 residues. V lost 8 bases to trimming and J lost 0 bases, with 14 bases between them.

The CDR3: CASSYSVGVETYNEQFF. The CDR3 DNA reads TGTGCCAGCAGTTACTCGGTTGGGGTAGAAACCTACAATGAGCAGTTCTTC. The chain joins TRBV6-5 to TRBJ2-1; unclear D gene. The CDR3 consists of 17 residues. In germline, CDR1 is MNHEY, CDR2 SVGAGI. The V and J ends lost 0 bases and 2 bases respectively, with 14 bases between them.

This clonotype was seen at least ten times. This sequence joins TRBV7-3 and TRBJ1-1; no firm D call. CDR1 and CDR2 from the germline V gene are SGHTA and FQGTGA. Trimming left V 0 bases short and J 1 base short, with 3 bases between. The CDR3 is 13 amino acids. The CDR3 DNA reads TGTGCCAGCAGCTTAACACCGAACACTGAAGCTTTCTTT. Translating it yields CASSLTPNTEAFF.

The J gene is TRBJ2-7, the V gene TRBV12-5; possible D gene TRBD2, 6 bases. The CDR3 is 12 amino acids. V was trimmed by 3 bases and J by 6 bases, leaving 9 bases between them. Germline-derived CDR1 and CDR2 are LGHNT and FRNRAP. The CDR3 DNA reads TGTGCTAGTGGTTTCGGAGGGATCGAGCAGTACTTC. Translating it yields CASGFGGIEQYF.

This clonotype was recorded a few times. V is TRBV5-1 and J is TRBJ2-6; D possibly corresponds to TRBD1 (6 bases). Germline CDR1 reads SGHRS; CDR2 reads YFSETQ. Between the trimmed V and J ends, which lost 1 base and 3 bases, there was a span of 17 bases. CDR3 length: 18 amino acids. CDR3: CASSLRGVTGFGANVLTF. CDR3 in DNA: TGCGCCAGCAGCTTGCGGGGAGTTACAGGGTTTGGGGCCAACGTCCTGACTTTC.